The rows below give T cell receptor beta chains drawn from one sample of a study of blood T cell repertoires in COVID-19. This table comes from immunoSEQ multiplex PCR, and its TCRdb copy is limited to in-frame clones, with some not included. Among around 250,000 clones listed, less than 95% were seen once. The sample comprised PBMCs or T cells enriched from blood (not recorded which). The source is a man aged 40-50 years who had been exposed to COVID-19. Each CDR3 is given without its conserved first and last residue.

V gene,J gene,CDR3 protein
TRBV30,TRBJ2-3,ACKRGVRTAATDTQY
TRBV20-1,TRBJ1-6,SALREVIH
TRBV29-1,TRBJ1-2,SAYFPPGTGGGGYT
TRBV2,TRBJ1-2,ASSKPGQGIAGYT
TRBV12-3/TRBV12-4,TRBJ2-1,ASSQDWNEQF
TRBV6-2/TRBV6-3,TRBJ2-7,ASSYVGGTTN
TRBV6-5,TRBJ2-7,ASTVNTYEQY
TRBV11-2,TRBJ2-2,ASSLRGTGKNTGELF
TRBV4-3,TRBJ1-3,ASSQDRPAGSGNTIY
TRBV1,TRBJ1-2,TSSQVRRSYGYT
TRBV3-1/TRBV3-2,TRBJ2-1,ASSPYQLAGGNEQF
TRBV9,TRBJ1-1,ASSPGLNTEAF
TRBV19,TRBJ2-2,ASSPGQGKEYGELF
TRBV30,TRBJ1-1,AWRTGLNTEAF
TRBV14,TRBJ2-5,ASSQYLSGSATQY
TRBV4-1,TRBJ2-1,ASSQTWRETGEQF
TRBV24-1,TRBJ1-1,ATRGTGGGNTEAF
TRBV11-2,TRBJ1-1,ASQSGQSRDTEAF
TRBV6-4,TRBJ2-4,ASSDSNRLAGAINRDIQY
TRBV11-2,TRBJ1-2,ASSSSRGLLGYT
TRBV6-5,TRBJ1-5,ASNRGVEQPQH
TRBV11-2,TRBJ2-7,ASSLGGTGRREQY
TRBV29-1,TRBJ1-1,SAGQGTNTEAF
TRBV7-9,TRBJ1-1,ASRPTGGNTEAF
TRBV27,TRBJ1-4,ASSPLQAGGANEKLF
TRBV6-1,TRBJ1-1,ASSDRGHTEAF
TRBV11-2,TRBJ2-7,ASSLSDSSYEQY
TRBV7-2,TRBJ1-2,ASSINAGTGGYT
TRBV19,TRBJ1-1,ASSNGGWNTEAF
TRBV4-3,TRBJ2-3,ASSPEAGFTDTQY
TRBV2,TRBJ1-1,ASSAGTGRVTEAF
TRBV6-5,TRBJ2-7,ASMGPSYEQY
TRBV11-1,TRBJ1-1,ASSQGGNTEAF
TRBV7-3,TRBJ2-3,ASSETGALSTDTQY
TRBV3-1/TRBV3-2,TRBJ1-2,ASSSSGGTGYT
TRBV3-1/TRBV3-2,TRBJ2-7,ASSSQRGALAGGSVYEQY
TRBV18,TRBJ1-2,ASSGRQGAGYT
TRBV7-3,TRBJ1-1,ASSLTSGVDTEAF
TRBV28,TRBJ2-1,ASSSGLAGPDIQF
TRBV5-1,TRBJ2-2,ASSTLDRPTGELF
TRBV19,TRBJ1-3,ASSIRLGSGNTIY
TRBV5-1,TRBJ2-3,ASSWGLAGGPVDTQY
TRBV9,TRBJ2-1,ASSVSAYNEQF
TRBV6-5,TRBJ1-5,ASSPGISGYQPQH
TRBV28,TRBJ1-3,ASSLIRTGDSGNTIY
TRBV19,TRBJ2-3,ASSGTSGRFASQY
TRBV11-2,TRBJ2-5,ASSLGLAGLETQY
TRBV6-6,TRBJ1-4,ASSSLDRGGEKLF
TRBV9,TRBJ1-4,ASSSTGTGNEKLF
TRBV2,TRBJ2-5,ASRAGLAGYRETQY
TRBV14,TRBJ1-2,ASSPGQGWNYGYT
TRBV12-3/TRBV12-4,TRBJ1-1,ASSFVANTEAF
TRBV5-6,TRBJ1-3,ASSLITGAGNTIY
TRBV25-1,TRBJ2-7,ASSDQRAGGVSEQY